A single sample gave rise to the 13 T cell receptor beta chains below, sequenced in a study of CD8 T cells in Susac syndrome. Reverse transcription of 0.5 to 1 ug RNA was performed with random hexamers. MiXCR, applied by TCRdb to the immunoSEQ multiplex PCR reads, yields one record per CDR3 protein. Among approximately 150,000 distinct CDR3 sequences, 90% to 95% were seen once, and the ten largest hold around 0.075%. The sample was CD4+ T cells from PBMCs. These receptors were taken from a human donor in good health.

The chain carries TRBV20-1 and TRBJ2-7; 11 positions agree with TRBD2. The CDR3 is 14 amino acids. V was pared by 5 bases and J by 2 bases, with 5 bases of the junction left unmatched. CDR1 and CDR2 from the germline V gene are DFQATT and SNEGSKA (reference sequence). The CDR3 nucleotides are TGCAGTGCTTGGAAGGGACTAGCGGCCTACGAGCAGTACTTC. Protein product: CSAWKGLAAYEQYF.

The V and J genes are TRBV7-2 and TRBJ2-7; 8 bases match TRBD2. V trimming: 4 bases; J trimming: 2 bases; junction bases outside the gene matches: 7. The CDR3 is 15 residues long. CDR1 SGHTA and CDR2 FQGNSA come from the germline V gene. CDR3 amino acids: CASSYRDGRAYEQYF. In DNA form, the CDR3 reads TGTGCCAGCAGCTACCGGGACGGGAGGGCCTACGAGCAGTACTTC.

J is TRBJ1-1 and V is TRBV2, with D hard to call. CDR3 size: 13 residues. Looked up from germline, CDR1 is SNHLY and CDR2 is FYNNEI. Trimming took off 5 bases at V and 1 base at J, with 8 bases between the two ends. Written as DNA, the CDR3 is TGTGCCAGCAGTATTCAGAAGAACACTGAAGCTTTCTTT. It specifies CASSIQKNTEAFF.

This clonotype has only a few counts. The chain recombines TRBV30 with TRBJ1-5, with D possibly matching TRBD1 (6 bases). Looked up from germline, CDR1 is GTSNPN and CDR2 is SVGIG (reference sequence). This CDR3 region has 13 residues. The ends were cut back, 2 bases at V and 3 bases at J, with 8 bases in the middle. Written as DNA, the CDR3 is TGTGCCTGGAGTACAGGGATCAATCAGCCCCAGCATTTT. This translates into CAWSTGINQPQHF.

The V gene is TRBV2, the J gene TRBJ2-1; TRBD2 matches at 7 bases. Germline CDR1 is SNHLY and CDR2 is FYNNEI. The CDR3 runs 14 residues. V shed 6 bases, J shed 1 base, and the junction held 3 bases outside the gene matches. This CDR3 is CASRGAGSYNEQFF. CDR3 DNA sequence: TGTGCCAGCAGGGGAGCGGGGTCCTACAATGAGCAGTTCTTC. The whole variable domain, remainder taken from reference TRBV2 and TRBJ2-1, is EPEVTQTPSHQVTQMGQEVILRCVPISNHLYFYWYRQILGQKVEFLVSFYNNEISEKSEIFDDQFSVERPDGSNFTLKIRSTKLEDSAMYFCASRGAGSYNEQFFGPGTRLTVL.

This clonotype came up once. The V call is TRBV9, the J call TRBJ2-1; 11 bases line up with TRBD2. The CDR3 has 20 residues. Germline loops: CDR1 SGDLS, CDR2 YYNGEE. V dropped 0 bases and J dropped 4; count of bases not matched to a gene: 15. CDR3 protein: CASSVEASGRLRIGYNEQFF. In DNA, the CDR3 is TGTGCCAGCAGCGTAGAAGCTAGCGGGAGGCTCCGCATCGGTTACAATGAGCAGTTCTTC.

This rearrangement joins TRBV4-1 to TRBJ2-2; D may be TRBD1 (6 bases). CDR1 is MGHRA and CDR2 is YSYEKL in the germline V gene. V shed 4 bases and J shed 1 base, with 10 bases lying between them. The CDR3 consists of 15 residues. CDR3 in DNA: TGCGCCAGCAGCCGGGGCAGGGGGAACACCGGGGAGCTGTTTTTT. As protein: CASSRGRGNTGELFF.

J is TRBJ2-6 and V is TRBV4-3; D gene uncertain. Trimming took off 4 bases at V and 4 bases at J, with 8 bases between the two ends. This CDR3 is 14 amino acids long. The germline CDR1 and CDR2 sequences are LGHNA and YSLEER. The CDR3 sequence is CASSPSVGANVLTF. CDR3 sequence (DNA): TGCGCCAGCAGCCCATCCGTGGGGGCCAACGTCCTGACTTTC.

The rearrangement joins TRBV6-2 or TRBV6-3 to TRBJ2-7; 7 bases agree with TRBD1. This CDR3 has 13 amino acids. Looked up from germline, CDR1 is MNHEY and CDR2 is SVGEGT. The junction had 9 bases not matched to a gene; V was cut back by 4 bases and J by 9 bases. CDR3 DNA: TGTGCCAGCAGTTCTATGACAGGGTCCGTGCAGTACTTC. Translated, it gives CASSSMTGSVQYF.

This clonotype occurred once. The chain uses TRBV1 and TRBJ2-1; TRBD2 is the table's D call, not checked against the DNA. TRBV1 is a recognized pseudogene. The CDR3 is 17 residues long. This CDR3 reads CTSSPIPFSGNYNEQFF. In DNA, the CDR3 is TGCACCAGCAGCCCTATCCCCTTTAGCGGGAACTACAATGAGCAGTTCTTC.

The chain links TRBV29-1 to TRBJ2-7; TRBD1 is a possible D gene (6 bases). The CDR3 is 9 residues long. Germline V gene sequence: CDR1 SQVTM, CDR2 ANQGSEA. V was cut by 7 bases and J by 7 bases, with 8 bases left in between. The CDR3 bases are TGCAGCGAAGGGGGAGAGCAGTACTTC. Translated, it gives CSEGGEQYF.

The V and J genes are TRBV20-1 and TRBJ2-2; no clear D gene. Trimming removed 3 bases from V and 4 bases from J, with 12 bases in between. The germline V gene has CDR1 DFQATT and CDR2 SNEGSKA (reference sequence). There are 14 residues in the CDR3. The CDR3 bases are TGCAGTGCTAGGGGCGGCCTAGGCACCGGGGAGCTGTTTTTT. This translates into CSARGGLGTGELFF.

This clonotype was picked up one time. The chain has TRBV6-2 or TRBV6-3 and TRBJ2-1; a weak D match, TRBD2 (6 bases). V lost 5 bases and J lost 7, with 9 bases in between. This CDR3 is 12 amino acids long. From germline, CDR1 is MNHEY and CDR2 SVGEGT. The CDR3 loop is CASSLAHNEQFF. CDR3 sequence (DNA): TGTGCCAGCAGTCTAGCGCATAATGAGCAGTTCTTC.